What follows are 30 T cell receptor beta chains derived from one specimen sequenced in a study of blood T cell repertoires in COVID-19. Profiled with immunoSEQ multiplex PCR; TCRdb holds only in-frame clones, not every one. The sample contains 100,000 or so clones, roughly 90% of which appear only once. The sequenced sample was peripheral blood. These receptors were obtained from a human donor with active COVID-19. The donor label of this sample is uncertain.

The J gene is TRBJ1-2, the V gene TRBV24-1; 9 bases map to TRBD1. The CDR3 consists of 15 residues. In germline, CDR1 is KGHDR, CDR2 SFDVKD. J was trimmed by 3 bases and V by 6 bases; bases with no gene match: 7. The CDR3 region is CATSQNTGGYYGYTF. CDR3 in DNA: TGTGCCACCAGTCAGAACACAGGGGGCTACTATGGCTACACCTTC.

V is TRBV28 and J is TRBJ2-3, with 9 bases fitting TRBD2. CDR1 MDHEN and CDR2 SYDVKM come from the germline V gene. The CDR3 consists of 15 residues. V gave up 6 bases and J gave up 1 base; unmatched junction bases: 5. The CDR3 DNA follows: TGTGCCAGCAGGGGACAGCGGGGGGGCACAGATACGCAGTATTTT. This translates into CASRGQRGGTDTQYF.

V and J are TRBV10-2 and TRBJ2-3; tentative D call: TRBD2 (5 bases). Deletions cut 2 bases from V and 11 bases from J, with 11 bases between. This CDR3 has 12 amino acids. CDR1 and CDR2 from the germline V gene are WSHSY and SAAADI. CDR3 residues: CASSEGGFRQYF. The DNA for the CDR3 is TGCGCCAGCAGTGAGGGAGGATTCAGGCAGTATTTT.

The chain recombines TRBV19 with TRBJ2-3, with 9 bases lining up with TRBD1. CDR3 size: 15 residues. The germline V gene has CDR1 LNHDA and CDR2 SQIVND (reference sequence). V lost 5 bases and J lost 3; bases outside the gene matches: 6. CDR3 sequence (DNA): TGTGCCAGTAGTGGAACAGGGGGCGCAACAGATACGCAGTATTTT. Protein: CASSGTGGATDTQYF.

V usage is TRBV7-9 and J usage is TRBJ2-7, with no clear D. The CDR3 runs 11 residues. The germline V gene has CDR1 SEHNR and CDR2 FQNEAQ (reference sequence). Trimming pared 5 bases from V and 7 bases from J, leaving 9 bases between. Written as DNA, the CDR3 is TGTGCCAGCAGCGTTGGTGAGGAGCAGTACTTC. It encodes CASSVGEEQYF. The full variable domain, with the rest looked up from reference TRBV7-9 and TRBJ2-7, is DTGVSQNPRHKITKRGQNVTFRCDPISEHNRLYWYRQTLGQGPEFLTYFQNEAQLEKSRLLSDRFSAERPKGSFSTLEIQRTEQGDSAMYLCASSVGEEQYFGPGTRLTVT.

J is TRBJ2-3 and V is TRBV12-3 or TRBV12-4; D remains ambiguous. The CDR3 spans 11 residues. Deletions cut 6 bases from V and 2 bases from J, with 3 bases between. CDR3 sequence (DNA): TGTGCCAGCAGACTCACAGATACGCAGTATTTT. It codes for CASRLTDTQYF.

This chain links TRBV3-1 (or the pseudogene TRBV3-2) with TRBJ2-7; a weak D match, TRBD1 (6 bases). Germline V gene sequence: CDR1 LGHDT, CDR2 YNNKEL (reference sequence). The CDR3 spans 15 residues. Trimming shortened V by 0 bases and J by 7 bases, and 16 bases separated the two germline ends. The CDR3 spells CASSQDPRGRKEQYF. CDR3 coding DNA: TGTGCCAGCAGCCAAGACCCCAGGGGAAGGAAGGAGCAGTACTTC.

The DNA for the CDR3 is TGTGCCAGCAGCCGCGGGGCAGGGAGCACAGATACGCAGTATTTT. It translates to CASSRGAGSTDTQYF. This chain links TRBV3-1 (or the pseudogene TRBV3-2) with TRBJ2-3; a possible D gene is TRBD2 (6 bases). Germline CDR1 LGHDT, CDR2 YNNKEL (reference sequence). The CDR3 runs 15 residues. With 4 bases removed from V and 0 bases from J, the gap between germline ends came to 11 bases.

The chain employs TRBV5-5 and TRBJ2-3, with 10 bases fitting TRBD1. From germline, CDR1 is SGHKS and CDR2 YYEKEE (reference sequence). V shed 4 bases and J 6 bases; nucleotides not matched to a gene: 5. The CDR3 is 14 residues long. The CDR3 DNA follows: TGTGCCAGCAGCCAGGGACAGGGGAGGGATACGCAGTATTTT. Translated, it gives CASSQGQGRDTQYF.

The J gene is TRBJ1-6, the V gene TRBV2; TRBD1 is a possible D gene (6 bases). The CDR3 runs 17 residues. Germline V lookup: CDR1 SNHLY, CDR2 FYNNEI. V lost 6 bases and J lost 3, with 18 bases in between. CDR3: CASRELKGGIYNSPLHF. The CDR3 DNA follows: TGTGCCAGCAGGGAATTAAAGGGGGGGATCTATAATTCACCCCTCCACTTT.

The chain links TRBV11-3 to TRBJ2-2; D not resolved. This CDR3 contains 15 residues. CDR1 and CDR2 (germline): SGHNT, YENEEA. The V end lost 0 bases, the J end lost 4 bases, and 9 bases lay between the germline ends. As DNA, the CDR3 is TGTGCCAGCAGCTTAGATAGTGAAGTCACCGGGGAGCTGTTTTTT. Its protein product is CASSLDSEVTGELFF.

The chain links TRBV29-1 to TRBJ2-2; D not certain. V lost 5 bases and J 3 bases, leaving 10 bases between the germline ends. Germline V CDR1 and CDR2: SQVTM, ANQGSEA. The CDR3 totals 13 residues. The chain's CDR3 is CSVRLPDTGELFF. Here the CDR3 DNA reads TGCAGCGTTAGACTGCCAGACACCGGGGAGCTGTTTTTT.

The sample holds one count of this clone. The chain couples TRBV19 to TRBJ1-1; D is unresolved. V lost 6 bases to trimming and J lost 0 bases, with 8 bases between them. Looked up from germline, CDR1 is LNHDA and CDR2 is SQIVND (reference sequence). The CDR3 covers 13 residues. CDR3 sequence: CASRGSLNTEAFF. The CDR3, as DNA: TGTGCCAGTAGAGGGAGCTTGAACACTGAAGCTTTCTTT.

The chain couples TRBV21-1 to TRBJ2-3; the table's D call of TRBD2 was not tested on the DNA. TRBV21-1 is termed a pseudogene. CDR3 size: 18 residues. CDR3 DNA sequence: TGTGCCAGCAGCAAAGCGCTCCTGGTCCGAGGGTGTGGCGATACGCAGTATTTT. Its protein product is CASSKALLVRGCGDTQYF.

The chain uses TRBV2 and TRBJ1-6; D call uncertain. The CDR3 spans 14 residues. Trimming shortened V by 7 bases and J by 7 bases, and 14 bases separated the two germline ends. Germline lookup yields CDR1 SNHLY and CDR2 FYNNEI. The CDR3 sequence: CASMYSSVNSPLHF. The DNA of the CDR3 is TGTGCCAGCATGTACAGTTCGGTAAATTCACCCCTCCACTTT. The variable domain in full, with the rest retrieved from reference TRBV2 and TRBJ1-6, is EPEVTQTPSHQVTQMGQEVILRCVPISNHLYFYWYRQILGQKVEFLVSFYNNEISEKSEIFDDQFSVERPDGSNFTLKIRSTKLEDSAMYFCASMYSSVNSPLHFGNGTRLTVT.

The V gene is TRBV23-1, the J gene TRBJ2-2; 11 nucleotides match TRBD1. TRBV23-1 is known as an ORF, though its function is uncertain. After removal of 8 bases from V and 3 bases from J, the junction contained 11 bases not matched to a gene. CDR3 length equals 17 residues. In DNA, the CDR3 is TGCGCCAGCGAATTTTCCCGGGACAGGGGGGACACCGGGGAGCTGTTTTTT. It is translated as CASEFSRDRGDTGELFF.

The chain carries TRBV10-2 and TRBJ1-5, with D unclear. Per germline, CDR1 WSHSY and CDR2 SAAADI. Deletions cut 2 bases from V and 4 bases from J, with 9 bases between. The CDR3 runs 14 residues. The DNA for the CDR3 is TGCGCCAGCAGTGAGATTACGGAGAATCAGCCCCAGCATTTT. This encodes CASSEITENQPQHF.

The chain employs TRBV7-8 and TRBJ2-7, with D possibly TRBD1 on 7 matching bases. V lost 5 bases and J lost 2, with 16 bases in between. CDR1 SGHVS and CDR2 FQNEAQ come from the germline V gene. The CDR3 consists of 15 residues. The CDR3 is CASSPHRGGPYEQYF. In DNA form, the CDR3 reads TGTGCCAGCAGCCCCCACAGGGGAGGACCCTACGAGCAGTACTTC. The variable domain in full, completed from reference TRBV7-8 and TRBJ2-7, reads GAGVSQSPRYKVAKRGQDVALRCDPISGHVSLFWYQQALGQGPEFLTYFQNEAQLDKSGLPSDRFFAERPEGSVSTLKIQRTQQEDSAVYLCASSPHRGGPYEQYFGPGTRLTVT.

The rearrangement links TRBV12-2 to TRBJ2-7; the table calls TRBD2, which could not be checked here. TRBV12-2 is classified as a pseudogene. The CDR3 sequence is 16 residues long. In DNA, the CDR3 is TGTGCAAGTCGCTACCCACAGGTGGGGGACTACTACGAGCAGTACTTC. Translated: CASRYPQVGDYYEQYF.

The rearrangement links TRBV6-5 to TRBJ2-7, with 8 bases that match TRBD1. Trimming at V came to 0 bases and at J to 8 bases, leaving 9 bases not matched to a gene. Germline CDR1 MNHEY, CDR2 SVGAGI. This CDR3 contains 15 residues. DNA for the CDR3: TGTGCCAGCAGTTACTCGAAGGGGACAGGCGACAAGCAGTACTTC. Its protein product is CASSYSKGTGDKQYF.

The V call is TRBV3-1 (or the pseudogene TRBV3-2), the J call TRBJ1-2; D ambiguous. V dropped 5 bases and J dropped 2 bases, with 18 bases sitting between them. The CDR3 has 16 amino acids. Germline-derived CDR1 and CDR2 are LGHDT and YNNKEL (reference sequence). Here the CDR3 reads CASSTLATVRNYGYTF. The CDR3 coding sequence is TGTGCCAGCAGCACCCTGGCCACGGTGCGGAACTATGGCTACACCTTC.

V and J are TRBV2 and TRBJ1-4, with D unresolved. Trimming shortened V by 3 bases and J by 1 base, and 9 bases separated the two germline ends. This CDR3 spans 15 amino acids. The germline V gene has CDR1 SNHLY and CDR2 FYNNEI. The CDR3 is CASSETRLTNEKLFF. As DNA, the CDR3 is TGTGCCAGCAGTGAGACGCGACTAACTAATGAAAAACTGTTTTTT. The complete variable domain, with remaining parts taken from reference TRBV2 and TRBJ1-4, reads EPEVTQTPSHQVTQMGQEVILRCVPISNHLYFYWYRQILGQKVEFLVSFYNNEISEKSEIFDDQFSVERPDGSNFTLKIRSTKLEDSAMYFCASSETRLTNEKLFFGSGTQLSVL.

This rearrangement joins TRBV6-2 or TRBV6-3 to TRBJ1-1; D might be TRBD1 (6 bases). The length of the CDR3 is 12 residues. Trimming stripped 0 bases from V and 11 bases from J, with 10 bases between. Germline-derived CDR1 and CDR2 are MNHEY and SVGEGT. The CDR3 protein is CASSYSDSSAFF. In DNA, the CDR3 is TGTGCCAGCAGTTACTCGGACAGTTCGGCTTTCTTT.

The V call is TRBV3-1 (or the pseudogene TRBV3-2), the J call TRBJ2-3; 10 nucleotides line up with TRBD2. Trimming cost V 4 bases and J 6 bases; bases outside gene matches: 7. CDR3 length: 15 residues. CDR1 and CDR2 (germline): LGHDT, YNNKEL (reference sequence). The CDR3 nucleotides are TGTGCCAGCAGCCCTCTAGCGGGGGCGCGGGATACGCAGTATTTT. It encodes CASSPLAGARDTQYF.

The chain carries TRBV5-1 and TRBJ2-5; D is unresolved. From germline, CDR1 is SGHRS and CDR2 YFSETQ. Trimming stripped 5 bases from V and 0 bases from J, with 17 bases between. The CDR3 has 16 residues. Written as DNA, the CDR3 is TGCGCCAGCAGTACCCCGGTGGCAGGTCACCAAGAGACCCAGTACTTC. Translation gives CASSTPVAGHQETQYF.

The V and J genes are TRBV9 and TRBJ1-1, with TRBD1 matching over 7 bases. Per germline, CDR1 SGDLS and CDR2 YYNGEE. The CDR3 runs 17 residues. V was clipped by 0 bases and J by 0 bases; unmatched bases: 8. The CDR3, as DNA: TGTGCCAGCAGCGTAGCAGGGGGAGGTTCCATGAACACTGAAGCTTTCTTT. Translated, it gives CASSVAGGGSMNTEAFF.

The chain couples TRBV5-1 to TRBJ2-2, with D hard to call. The germline V gene has CDR1 SGHRS and CDR2 YFSETQ. Trimming shortened V by 2 bases and J by 0 bases, and 11 bases separated the two germline ends. There are 16 residues in the CDR3. In DNA form, the CDR3 reads TGCGCCAGCAGCTTAACGCTTCCGGCGAACACCGGGGAGCTGTTTTTT. It is translated as CASSLTLPANTGELFF.

A remark on this clone: At one end the junction does not follow the germline gene, possibly because of a read error. J is TRBJ1-4 and V is TRBV2; maybe TRBD1 (6 bases). The CDR3 is made up of 15 amino acids. Per the germline V gene, CDR1 is SNHLY and CDR2 is FYNNEI. The CDR3 region is CASSEGEGEGEKLFF. For the CDR3, the DNA is TGTGCCAGCAGCGAAGGCGAGGGGGAAGGCGAAAAACTGTTTTTT.

The chain links TRBV19 to TRBJ2-7, with 9 nucleotides matching TRBD1. Germline loops: CDR1 LNHDA, CDR2 SQIVND (reference sequence). After removal of 3 bases from V and 6 bases from J, the junction contained 6 bases not matched to a gene. The CDR3 totals 14 residues. In DNA, the CDR3 is TGTGCCAGTAGTATGTGGACAGGGGTGGGCGAGCAGTACTTC. Protein product: CASSMWTGVGEQYF. Combining the CDR3 with reference TRBV19 and TRBJ2-7 gives the whole variable domain DGGITQSPKYLFRKEGQNVTLSCEQNLNHDAMYWYRQDPGQGLRLIYYSQIVNDFQKGDIAEGYSVSREKKESFPLTVTSAQKNPTAFYLCASSMWTGVGEQYFGPGTRLTVT.

V gene TRBV4-3 combines with J gene TRBJ1-5; weak D call: TRBD1 (5 bases). Germline lookup yields CDR1 LGHNA and CDR2 YSLEER. CDR3 length: 16 amino acids. Trimming cost V 7 bases and J 0 bases, with 16 bases left between them. The CDR3 here is CASTARTPNSNQPQHF. The CDR3, as DNA: TGCGCCAGCACTGCACGGACACCAAATAGCAATCAGCCCCAGCATTTT.